The 5 T cell receptor beta chains given below trace back to one sample, sequenced in a study of beta chain features in type 1 diabetes. Study-wide findings and caveats: In every one of the four CD4+ subsets, TCRB CDR3s were moderately but significantly shorter in Type 1 diabetes patients.

Their antigens remain unidentified. Every bit of the isolated RNA underwent reverse transcription, so sequencing read expressed TCRB transcripts. Data came from immunoSEQ multiplex PCR; TCRdb stores just in-frame clones and leaves some out. The table records 240,000 or so clones, about a fifth of them present only once. Sequenced material: naive CD4+ T cells from blood. Receptors were obtained from a woman between 40 and 55 years old with type 1 diabetes.

The CDR3 DNA follows: TGCGCCAGCAGACCAAGCAGGGGGCGCGAGAATTCACCCCTCCACTTT. Its translation is CASRPSRGRENSPLHF. V is TRBV4-3 and J is TRBJ1-6, with 8 nucleotides matching TRBD1. The V gene's germline CDR1 is LGHNA and CDR2 YSLEER. With V trimmed by 6 bases and J by 7 bases, 11 bases remained unmatched. The CDR3 is made up of 16 amino acids.

This clone was seen a handful of times. V and J are TRBV30 and TRBJ2-3, with D possibly TRBD2 on 5 matching bases. Trimming removed 2 bases from V and 3 bases from J, with 12 bases in between. This CDR3 spans 14 amino acids. Germline V gene lookup returns CDR1 GTSNPN and CDR2 SVGIG (reference sequence). The CDR3: CAWSQRQATDTQYF. The CDR3 DNA sequence: TGTGCCTGGAGTCAGCGGCAAGCAACAGATACGCAGTATTTT.

This chain uses TRBV9 with TRBJ2-3, with 9 bases matching TRBD2. Per germline, CDR1 SGDLS and CDR2 YYNGEE. Germline trimming cut 4 bases from V and 3 bases from J; bases unmatched to any gene: 12. CDR3 size: 17 residues. CDR3 in DNA: TGTGCCAGCAGCACCGGGCTAGCGGGATTCTGGACAGATACGCAGTATTTT. Its translation is CASSTGLAGFWTDTQYF.

In its sample, this clone was seen a few times. The V call is TRBV27, the J call TRBJ1-5; tentatively, D is TRBD1 (6 bases). V gave up 5 bases and J gave up 5 bases, with 22 bases separating them. This CDR3 region has 17 residues. Germline V lookup: CDR1 MNHEY, CDR2 SMNVEV (reference sequence). In DNA form, the CDR3 reads TGTGCCAGCAGTCCTACCGTAGCGGGGACATCTTATCAGCCCCAGCATTTT. Amino acid sequence: CASSPTVAGTSYQPQHF.

The chain is built from TRBV18 and TRBJ1-5; TRBD1 matches at 7 bases. CDR1 is KGHSH and CDR2 is LQKENI in the germline V gene. With V trimmed by 0 bases and J by 5 bases, 4 bases remained unmatched. This CDR3 has 15 residues. The CDR3 region has the DNA TGTGCCAGCTCACCACCCTCGACAGGGTATCAGCCCCAGCATTTT. Encoded protein: CASSPPSTGYQPQHF.